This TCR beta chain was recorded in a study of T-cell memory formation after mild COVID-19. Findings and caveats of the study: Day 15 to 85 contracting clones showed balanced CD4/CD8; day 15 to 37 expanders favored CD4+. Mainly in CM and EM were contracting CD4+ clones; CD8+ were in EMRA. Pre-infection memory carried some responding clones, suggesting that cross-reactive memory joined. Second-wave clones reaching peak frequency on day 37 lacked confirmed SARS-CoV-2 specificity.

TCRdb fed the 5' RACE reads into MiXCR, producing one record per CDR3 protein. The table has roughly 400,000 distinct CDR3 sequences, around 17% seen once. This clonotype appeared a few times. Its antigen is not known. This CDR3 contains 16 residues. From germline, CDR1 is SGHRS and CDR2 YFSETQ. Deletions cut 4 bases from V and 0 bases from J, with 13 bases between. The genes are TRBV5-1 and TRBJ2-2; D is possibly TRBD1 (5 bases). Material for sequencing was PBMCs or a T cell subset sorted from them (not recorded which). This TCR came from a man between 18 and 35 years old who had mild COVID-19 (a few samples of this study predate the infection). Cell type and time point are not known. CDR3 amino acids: CASSPSWGANTGELFF. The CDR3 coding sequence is TGCGCCAGCAGCCCCTCCTGGGGCGCGAACACCGGGGAGCTGTTTTTT.